This entry lists 14 T cell receptor beta chains sequenced from one sample in a study of identical twins (dated by TCRdb to the mid-2010s). The library came from 5' RACE. The run used an Illumina HiSeq 2000. The public reads were run again by TCRdb, first through fastp at Q25 and then through MiXCR, and only productive beta chains were kept. Every CDR3 protein is listed once, alongside the most common genes and DNA of its rows. Within this sample are approximately 600,000 distinct CDR3 sequences, with around 7.4% of them counted one time only. About 1.6% of the sample belongs to the ten largest clones. This sample also appeared in a second study, on yellow fever vaccine responses in identical twins.

Sequencing input: PBMCs. The receptors come from a woman under 30 in good health.

The chain employs TRBV25-1 and TRBJ2-1, with D unclear. Germline loops: CDR1 MGHDK, CDR2 SYGVNS. The V end was cut by 2 bases, the J end by 9 bases, with 20 bases between. CDR3 length: 16 amino acids. The CDR3 sequence is CASSEEVGRPFIEQFF. The CDR3 DNA reads as TGTGCCAGCAGTGAAGAGGTTGGACGTCCCTTCATTGAGCAGTTCTTC.

V gene TRBV20-1 combines with J gene TRBJ2-1, with 10 bases fitting TRBD1. CDR1 is DFQATT and CDR2 is SNEGSKA in the germline V gene (reference sequence). This CDR3 has 14 residues. V gave up 3 bases and J gave up 5 bases; unmatched junction bases: 4. The CDR3, as DNA: TGCAGTGCTAGGACAGGGGGCGCCCACAATGAGCAGTTCTTC. This translates into CSARTGGAHNEQFF.

This clonotype came up a few times. CDR3: CASSESPPGRLAKNIQYF. The CDR3, as DNA: TGTGCCAGCAGTGAATCCCCCCCCGGCAGATTAGCCAAAAACATTCAGTACTTC. The rearrangement joins TRBV25-1 to TRBJ2-4, with D unresolved. Germline CDR1 MGHDK, CDR2 SYGVNS. Trimming took off 1 base at V and 0 bases at J, with 16 bases between the two ends. The CDR3 length is 18 residues. Combining the CDR3 with reference TRBV25-1 and TRBJ2-4 gives the whole variable domain EADIYQTPRYLVIGTGKKITLECSQTMGHDKMYWYQQDPGMELHLIHYSYGVNSTEKGDLSSESTVSRIRTEHFPLTLESARPSHTSQYLCASSESPPGRLAKNIQYFGAGTRLSVL.

This clonotype was seen ten or more times. The CDR3 protein is CATRGSGGNEQFF. The CDR3 bases are TGTGCCACCAGAGGATCAGGGGGCAATGAGCAGTTCTTC. The V call is TRBV24-1, the J call TRBJ2-1; 7 nucleotides align to TRBD1. Looked up from germline, CDR1 is KGHDR and CDR2 is SFDVKD. The CDR3 contains 13 residues. J gave up 6 bases and V 7 bases, and 5 bases lay outside the gene matches.

This clonotype was seen at least ten times. The gene calls are TRBV12-3 or TRBV12-4 and TRBJ2-3; tentative D call: TRBD2 (6 bases). V lost 3 bases and J lost 6, with 16 bases in between. This CDR3 is 15 amino acids long. The CDR3 DNA follows: TGTGCCAGCAGTTTCCCGGGACTGCCGACGGATACGCAGTATTTT. This translates into CASSFPGLPTDTQYF.

This clonotype was picked up many times. This chain joins TRBV6-7 and TRBJ2-7; tentative D call: TRBD1 (5 bases). TRBV6-7 has ORF status, its function being uncertain. Trimming removed 6 bases at V and 4 bases at J, with 16 bases between. CDR3 length equals 14 residues. CDR3 nucleotide sequence: TGTGCCAGCAGCCTGACAGAACAACTATACGAGCAGTACGTC. Its translation: CASSLTEQLYEQYV.

This clonotype was counted only a few times. The chain links TRBV5-1 to TRBJ2-3, with D unresolved. Trimming took off 5 bases at V and 5 bases at J, with 9 bases between the two ends. CDR1 is SGHRS, CDR2 YFSETQ, per germline. This CDR3 contains 12 residues. The CDR3 bases are TGCGCCAGCAGAGGTTGGGAAGATACGCAGTATTTT. Its protein is CASRGWEDTQYF.

This clonotype occurred a few times. The V gene is TRBV5-1, the J gene TRBJ2-7, with 9 bases that match TRBD1. The CDR3 runs to 16 residues. V was clipped by 0 bases and J by 4 bases; unmatched bases: 8. Germline CDR1 is SGHRS and CDR2 is YFSETQ. CDR3 loop: CASSLVTAGQGYEQYF. DNA of the CDR3: TGCGCCAGCAGCTTGGTAACGGCGGGACAGGGATACGAGCAGTACTTC.

This clonotype was counted ten times or more. This chain joins TRBV10-3 and TRBJ2-1, with D possibly being TRBD2 (5 bases). Germline-derived CDR1 and CDR2 are ENHRY and SYGVKD. This CDR3 is 17 amino acids long. Trimming stripped 1 base from V and 1 base from J, with 14 bases between. The chain's CDR3 is CAISEFGSGISYNEQFF. CDR3 coding DNA: TGTGCCATCAGTGAGTTTGGCTCGGGAATATCCTACAATGAGCAGTTCTTC.

V is TRBV6-1 and J is TRBJ1-5, with TRBD1 matching over 8 bases. The CDR3 has 15 residues. After removal of 6 bases from V and 4 bases from J, the junction contained 8 bases not matched to a gene. Per germline, CDR1 MNHNS and CDR2 SASEGT. The CDR3 DNA sequence: TGTGCCAGCAGCCACGACAGGGGCCCTAATCAGCCCCAGCATTTT. It yields the protein CASSHDRGPNQPQHF.

Comments on this clonotype: Its ends do not fully match the called genes, so a read error is possible. The chain links TRBV2 to TRBJ2-5; 12 bases are shared with TRBD2. CDR3 size: 19 residues. CDR1 SNHLY and CDR2 FYNNEI come from the germline V gene. Here the CDR3 reads CTSSSRLAGGRNLQETQYF. CDR3 in DNA: TGTACCAGCAGTTCCCGCCTAGCGGGAGGGCGAAACCTCCAAGAGACCCAGTACTTC.

This clonotype was seen at least ten times. V usage is TRBV24-1 and J usage is TRBJ1-5; D not resolved. Germline-derived CDR1 and CDR2 are KGHDR and SFDVKD. This CDR3 has 12 residues. V lost 3 bases and J lost 3, with 2 bases in between. The CDR3 protein is CATSDHNQPQHF. CDR3 DNA: TGTGCCACCAGTGATCACAATCAGCCCCAGCATTTT.

This clonotype was counted between two and nine times. This chain uses TRBV6-2 or TRBV6-3 with TRBJ1-1, with a tentative D call TRBD1 (5 bases). CDR3 length: 15 amino acids. Trimming pared 2 bases from V and 1 base from J, leaving 11 bases between. Germline CDR1 is MNHEY and CDR2 is SVGEGT. The CDR3 sequence is CASSYGRGGNTEAFF. DNA for the CDR3: TGTGCCAGCAGTTACGGGCGGGGCGGGAACACTGAAGCTTTCTTT.

This clonotype was observed many times. V is TRBV28 and J is TRBJ2-7; maybe TRBD1 (6 bases). V lost 5 bases and J 3 bases, leaving 20 bases between the germline ends. The germline V gene encodes CDR1 MDHEN and CDR2 SYDVKM. The CDR3 is 16 amino acids. This CDR3 is CASSPIQGVRDYEQYV. The DNA of the CDR3 is TGTGCCAGCAGTCCTATACAGGGCGTAAGAGACTACGAGCAGTACGTC.